This T cell receptor (beta chain) was found in a study of early T cells in non-severe SARS-CoV-2 infection. Study-level background: It was bulk RNA from unsorted whole blood that was sequenced, and the chains were unpaired. Broader study findings: A preference for anti-spike CD8 responses marked VDJdb matching, which missed private and CD4 specificities.

After removal of 5 bases from V and 10 bases from J, the junction contained 8 bases not matched to a gene. The CDR3 is 13 amino acids. The germline CDR1 and CDR2 sequences are SGHNT and YENEEA. In its sample, this clonotype was seen a few times. Antigen specificity is unknown. TCRdb reprocessed the 5' RACE reads via MiXCR and lists one record per CDR3 protein. The table shows more than 85,000 distinct CDR3 sequences, with approximately 12% occurring only once. This rearrangement joins TRBV11-3 to TRBJ1-1; 9 bases align to TRBD1. This clonotype was obtained from an adult who was a healthcare worker with PCR-confirmed SARS-CoV-2 infection or an uninfected control (not recorded which). The source was whole blood, collected at baseline. The CDR3 protein is CASSMGTGHGAFF. Here the CDR3 DNA reads TGTGCCAGCAGCATGGGGACAGGGCATGGAGCTTTCTTT.